The clone carrying this T cell receptor (beta chain) was seen a few times. The antigen is not known. Using its own MiXCR run on the 5' RACE reads, TCRdb lists one record per CDR3 protein. The sample gives under 300,000 distinct CDR3 sequences, about 8% of which show up once; less than 4% is in the top ten. All donors were healthy, and all were Caucasian. The data were taken from a study of identical twins. Regarding the study as a whole: Researchers caution that invariant MAIT and iNKT cells could partly confound zero-insertion analyses.

The CDR3 spans 17 residues. Per germline, CDR1 LGHDT and CDR2 YNNKEL (reference sequence). Deletions cut 1 base from V and 5 bases from J, with 18 bases between. In addition, the sample was reused for a study of yellow fever vaccine responses in identical twins.

The sequencing sample was made of CD8+ T cells sorted from blood. The chain uses TRBV3-1 and TRBJ2-1, with a tentative D call TRBD2 (6 bases). The TCR comes from a woman aged 18-35 years in good health. CDR3 loop: CASSQVSGLQRNNEQFF. The CDR3 DNA reads TGTGCCAGCAGCCAAGTCTCGGGACTCCAGCGGAACAATGAGCAGTTCTTC.